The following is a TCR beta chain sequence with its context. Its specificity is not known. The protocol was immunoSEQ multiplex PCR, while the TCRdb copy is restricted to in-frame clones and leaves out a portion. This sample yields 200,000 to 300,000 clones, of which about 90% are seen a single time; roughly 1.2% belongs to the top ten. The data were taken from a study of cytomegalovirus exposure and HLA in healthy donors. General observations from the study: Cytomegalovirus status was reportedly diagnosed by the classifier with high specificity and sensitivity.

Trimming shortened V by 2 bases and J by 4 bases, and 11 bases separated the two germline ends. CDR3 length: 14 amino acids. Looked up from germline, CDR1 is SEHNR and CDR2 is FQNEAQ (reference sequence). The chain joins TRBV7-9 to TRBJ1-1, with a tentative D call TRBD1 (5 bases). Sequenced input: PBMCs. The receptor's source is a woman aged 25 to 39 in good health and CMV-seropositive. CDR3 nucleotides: TGTGCCAGCAGCTTACCCCTGGGGGGCACTGAAGCTTTCTTT. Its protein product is CASSLPLGGTEAFF. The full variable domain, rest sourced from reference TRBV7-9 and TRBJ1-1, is DTGVSQNPRHKITKRGQNVTFRCDPISEHNRLYWYRQTLGQGPEFLTYFQNEAQLEKSRLLSDRFSAERPKGSFSTLEIQRTEQGDSAMYLCASSLPLGGTEAFFGQGTRLTVV.